A single sample is the source of the 31 T cell receptor beta chains below, sequenced in a study of vaccination effects on CD4 cells after COVID-19. Antigen-specific CD4+ T cells expanded by the ViraFEST assay with viral peptide pools were then sequenced. The culture ran for 10 days, and then CD4+ T cells were isolated. The person's infection with SARS-CoV-2, confirmed by PCR, took place between March and December 2020. Their specific antigens are unknown. Profiled with immunoSEQ multiplex PCR; TCRdb holds only in-frame clones, not every one. The sample carries 40,000 to 50,000 clones, roughly four fifths recorded once. The sequencing here drew on CD4+ T cells from PBMCs cultured with a peptide pool, taken before COVID-19 vaccination. All receptors come from a human donor who had a prior SARS-CoV-2 infection.

The chain uses TRBV5-1 and TRBJ2-3; no clear D. Germline V gene sequence: CDR1 SGHRS, CDR2 YFSETQ. The length of the CDR3 is 14 residues. V lost 4 bases and J 8 bases, leaving 17 bases between the germline ends. This CDR3 reads CASSTVDQQGTQYF. CDR3 bases: TGCGCCAGCAGCACAGTGGACCAGCAAGGTACGCAGTATTTT.

The chain couples TRBV4-1 to TRBJ2-1, with a weak D call TRBD2 (5 bases). Germline V lookup: CDR1 MGHRA, CDR2 YSYEKL. Trimming removed 1 base at V and 13 bases at J, with 17 bases between. The CDR3 runs 14 residues. The CDR3 sequence is CASSQGPILAEQFF. In DNA form, the CDR3 reads TGCGCCAGCAGCCAAGGTCCAATTCTAGCAGAACAGTTCTTC.

The chain is built from TRBV6-2 or TRBV6-3 and TRBJ1-1, with 7 bases fitting TRBD1. The ends lost 6 bases at V and 0 bases at J; junction bases unmatched: 10. This CDR3 comprises 16 residues. CDR1 is MNHEY and CDR2 is SVGEGT in the germline V gene. The CDR3 DNA is TGTGCCAGCAGCCCACAGGGACAGAACATGAACACTGAAGCTTTCTTT. Translating gives CASSPQGQNMNTEAFF.

The chain uses TRBV4-2 and TRBJ1-2; D ambiguous. Germline assignment: CDR1 LGHNA and CDR2 YNFKEQ. The ends were cut back, 4 bases at V and 0 bases at J, with 6 bases in the middle. CDR3 size: 13 residues. The CDR3: CASSPGTNYGYTF. The CDR3 DNA follows: TGTGCCAGCAGCCCAGGAACTAACTATGGCTACACCTTC.

The V gene is TRBV4-1, the J gene TRBJ2-2; D perhaps matches TRBD2 (6 bases). Germline CDR1 MGHRA, CDR2 YSYEKL. This CDR3 has 15 amino acids. V was trimmed by 4 bases and J by 4 bases, leaving 13 bases between them. CDR3 loop: CASSPGTLVTGELFF. In nucleotides, the CDR3 is TGCGCCAGCAGCCCCGGGACTCTCGTCACCGGGGAGCTGTTTTTT.

The rearrangement joins TRBV14 to TRBJ2-1; 11 bases map to TRBD2. The germline V gene encodes CDR1 SGHDN and CDR2 FVKESK. The CDR3 has 20 amino acids. With 4 bases clipped from V and 3 bases from J, the junction kept 17 bases outside the gene matches. The CDR3: CASSPNMFGSGGAFYNEQFF. Written as DNA, the CDR3 is TGTGCCAGCAGCCCAAATATGTTTGGTAGCGGGGGGGCGTTCTACAATGAGCAGTTCTTC.

The chain employs TRBV6-2 or TRBV6-3 and TRBJ1-5; no reliable D call. CDR1 and CDR2 (germline): MNHEY, SVGEGT. This CDR3 spans 15 amino acids. The V end lost 2 bases, the J end lost 0 bases, and 8 bases lay between the germline ends. The CDR3 sequence is CASSYPGTSNQPQHF. CDR3 nucleotide sequence: TGTGCCAGCAGTTACCCGGGCACTAGCAATCAGCCCCAGCATTTT.

The J gene is TRBJ2-7, the V gene TRBV12-3 or TRBV12-4; D is undetermined. CDR3 size: 13 residues. The ends were cut back, 5 bases at V and 5 bases at J, with 13 bases in the middle. DNA for the CDR3: TGTGCCAGCAGTCTTCAGTTTGCCCACGAGCAGTACTTC. Amino acid sequence: CASSLQFAHEQYF.

The chain joins TRBV19 to TRBJ1-2; 9 nucleotides match TRBD1. In germline, CDR1 is LNHDA, CDR2 SQIVND (reference sequence). V shed 8 bases and J 2 bases; nucleotides not matched to a gene: 6. CDR3 size: 14 residues. The CDR3 DNA follows: TGTGCCAGTCGGACTGGACAGGGGAACTATGGCTACACCTTC. Translating it yields CASRTGQGNYGYTF.

The genes are TRBV5-1 and TRBJ2-2; D remains ambiguous. The germline V gene has CDR1 SGHRS and CDR2 YFSETQ. This CDR3 has 13 residues. Trimming left V 1 base short and J 3 bases short, with 4 bases between. The CDR3 region is CASSLRDTGELFF. CDR3 coding DNA: TGCGCCAGCAGCTTGCGTGACACCGGGGAGCTGTTTTTT.

V gene TRBV5-1 combines with J gene TRBJ1-6; weak D call: TRBD1 (6 bases). Germline CDR1 SGHRS, CDR2 YFSETQ. The CDR3 is 16 amino acids. Trimming shortened V by 4 bases and J by 4 bases, and 15 bases separated the two germline ends. The CDR3 DNA reads TGCGCCAGCAGCGTTGGACAGACCGCGTATAATTCACCCCTCCACTTT. The encoded protein is CASSVGQTAYNSPLHF.

The rearrangement joins TRBV20-1 to TRBJ2-7; 11 bases align to TRBD2. The V segment lost 3 bases and the J segment 3 bases; nucleotides outside the gene matches: 10. The CDR3 is 16 amino acids. Germline assignment: CDR1 DFQATT and CDR2 SNEGSKA (reference sequence). This CDR3 is CSASFTLTSGDYEQYF. For the CDR3, the DNA is TGCAGTGCTAGTTTTACCCTGACTAGCGGGGACTACGAGCAGTACTTC.

The chain joins TRBV4-2 to TRBJ1-4; 7 nucleotides agree with TRBD1. J was trimmed by 8 bases and V by 1 base; bases with no gene match: 4. Per germline, CDR1 LGHNA and CDR2 YNFKEQ. The CDR3 is 14 residues long. The CDR3 region is CASSQAGGGEKLFF. The CDR3 DNA sequence: TGTGCCAGCAGCCAAGCAGGGGGAGGAGAAAAACTGTTTTTT.

This clone was picked up a small number of times. The gene calls are TRBV27 and TRBJ2-3; 7 bases line up with TRBD1. The V gene's germline CDR1 is MNHEY and CDR2 SMNVEV (reference sequence). CDR3 length: 14 residues. V shed 6 bases and J 3 bases; nucleotides not matched to a gene: 6. The CDR3 DNA follows: TGTGCCAGCAGCCAAAACAGGGGAACAGATACGCAGTATTTT. Protein product: CASSQNRGTDTQYF.

The chain joins TRBV30 to TRBJ2-7; either TRBD1 or TRBD2 may supply D (5 bases each). CDR3 length: 13 residues. Germline CDR1 reads GTSNPN; CDR2 reads SVGIG (reference sequence). V lost 5 bases, J lost 0 bases, and 11 bases lay in between. The CDR3 nucleotides read TGTGCCTGGGAAAGGGACGGCTCCTACGAGCAGTACTTC. It yields the protein CAWERDGSYEQYF.

The sample holds a few counts of this clone. The V gene is TRBV10-3, the J gene TRBJ2-2; TRBD2 aligns across 7 bases. The J segment lost 4 bases and the V segment lost 4 bases, leaving 12 bases of the junction unmatched. The germline gives CDR1 ENHRY, CDR2 SYGVKD. The CDR3 is 17 amino acids. The CDR3 sequence: CAISGPVSSGFTGELFF. The CDR3 DNA follows: TGTGCCATCAGTGGCCCCGTCAGTAGCGGGTTCACCGGGGAGCTGTTTTTT.

The chain employs TRBV5-5 and TRBJ2-5; no clear D gene. Germline V lookup: CDR1 SGHKS, CDR2 YYEKEE (reference sequence). Trimming left V 0 bases short and J 6 bases short, with 24 bases between. The CDR3 is 18 amino acids. CDR3 DNA: TGTGCCAGCAGCTTGGCCTTGACTGCTGGCCGAAAACAAAAGACCCAGTACTTC. This codes for CASSLALTAGRKQKTQYF.

This clone appeared many times. The V gene is TRBV4-1, the J gene TRBJ2-7; no clear D gene. V was trimmed by 4 bases and J by 5 bases, leaving 18 bases between them. CDR1 MGHRA and CDR2 YSYEKL come from the germline V gene. The CDR3 contains 15 residues. The CDR3 DNA reads as TGCGCCAGCAGCCGGACCCGGGCCCAACCCAACGAGCAGTACTTC. Translation gives CASSRTRAQPNEQYF.

The J gene is TRBJ1-2, the V gene TRBV18; 8 bases line up with TRBD1. Germline assignment: CDR1 KGHSH and CDR2 LQKENI. V lost 4 bases, J lost 6 bases, and 7 bases stayed unmatched. This CDR3 comprises 14 residues. CDR3 amino acids: CASSRTTGVDGYTF. In nucleotides, the CDR3 is TGTGCCAGCTCACGAACGACAGGGGTGGATGGCTACACCTTC.

The chain is built from TRBV18 and TRBJ2-1; the match to TRBD2 covers 8 bases. The CDR3 totals 15 residues. CDR1 is KGHSH and CDR2 is LQKENI in the germline V gene. V shed 1 base, J shed 4 bases, and the junction held 3 bases outside the gene matches. The CDR3 nucleotides are TGTGCCAGCTCACCACTACGCGGGGGGTACAATGAGCAGTTCTTC. It is translated as CASSPLRGGYNEQFF.

The chain recombines TRBV5-4 with TRBJ1-1, with D maybe TRBD1 (5 bases). V lost 1 base, J lost 1 base, and 8 bases lay in between. Germline V gene sequence: CDR1 SGHNT, CDR2 YYREEE (reference sequence). CDR3 length equals 14 residues. The CDR3 is CASSLIQGNTEAFF. DNA for the CDR3: TGTGCCAGCAGCTTGATCCAGGGGAACACTGAAGCTTTCTTT.

This clone was seen a few times. V and J are TRBV4-2 and TRBJ1-5; D uncertain. CDR3 size: 13 residues. The ends were cut back, 1 base at V and 6 bases at J, with 7 bases in the middle. The V gene's germline CDR1 is LGHNA and CDR2 YNFKEQ. The CDR3 region has the DNA TGTGCCAGCAGCCAAGGTTGGGGTCAGCCCCAGCATTTT. Translated: CASSQGWGQPQHF.

The V and J genes are TRBV10-3 and TRBJ1-2; 8 nucleotides agree with TRBD1. The CDR3 is 15 amino acids. J was trimmed by 4 bases and V by 6 bases; bases with no gene match: 10. Per the germline V gene, CDR1 is ENHRY and CDR2 is SYGVKD. As DNA, the CDR3 is TGTGCCATCAGCAACTACAGGGGGGAAGGCTATGGCTACACCTTC. It encodes CAISNYRGEGYGYTF.

The chain uses TRBV27 and TRBJ1-1; D gene ambiguous. Germline V gene data show CDR1 as MNHEY and CDR2 as SMNVEV (reference sequence). Trimming cost V 3 bases and J 0 bases, with 8 bases left between them. This CDR3 has 14 amino acids. DNA of the CDR3: TGTGCCAGCAGTTTCAGTCAGTTGAACACTGAAGCTTTCTTT. It specifies CASSFSQLNTEAFF.

The rearrangement uses TRBV18 and TRBJ1-3; D ambiguous. Germline V gene lookup returns CDR1 KGHSH and CDR2 LQKENI. V shed 0 bases and J shed 0 bases, with 9 bases lying between them. The CDR3 loop spans 16 amino acids. CDR3 DNA sequence: TGTGCCAGCTCACCACCGGGAGCCCTCTCTGGAAACACCATATATTTT. It yields the protein CASSPPGALSGNTIYF.

The CDR3: CASSPGGRIGQPQHF. DNA for the CDR3: TGTGCCAGCAGCCCCGGGGGGCGAATAGGACAGCCCCAGCATTTT. The V and J genes are TRBV6-2 or TRBV6-3 and TRBJ1-5; TRBD1 is a possible D gene (6 bases). Germline V gives CDR1 MNHEY, CDR2 SVGEGT. The CDR3 spans 15 residues. Between the trimmed V and J ends, which lost 6 bases and 7 bases, there was a span of 19 bases.

J is TRBJ1-2 and V is TRBV28; D is undetermined. The CDR3 length is 14 residues. Trimming removed 5 bases at V and 5 bases at J, with 15 bases between. CDR1 and CDR2 (germline): MDHEN, SYDVKM. The CDR3 DNA sequence: TGTGCCAGCAGTGTTAATGCAGAAAGATATGGCTACACCTTC. It translates to CASSVNAERYGYTF.

In its sample, this clone was seen a few times. The chain links TRBV30 to TRBJ1-2; weak D call: TRBD1 (5 bases). Trimming removed 3 bases at V and 2 bases at J, with 19 bases between. Germline V lookup: CDR1 GTSNPN, CDR2 SVGIG (reference sequence). CDR3 length equals 16 residues. The chain's CDR3 is CAWRPTGRGNNYGYTF. CDR3 nucleotide sequence: TGTGCCTGGAGACCGACCGGGAGGGGAAACAACTATGGCTACACCTTC. Filled out from reference TRBV30 and TRBJ1-2, the complete variable domain reads SQTIHQWPATLVQPVGSPLSLECTVEGTSNPNLYWYRQAAGRGLQLLFYSVGIGQISSEVPQNLSASRPQDRQFILSSKKLLLSDSGFYLCAWRPTGRGNNYGYTFGSGTRLTVV.

This clone showed up just a few times. This chain connects TRBV5-1 to TRBJ1-2; TRBD1 matches 8 bases. The CDR3 covers 14 residues. The V and J ends lost 7 bases and 2 bases, in that order; junction bases with no gene match: 7. CDR1 and CDR2 (germline): SGHRS, YFSETQ. CDR3 region: CASLPGTGNYGYTF. The DNA for the CDR3 is TGCGCCAGCCTCCCCGGGACAGGAAACTATGGCTACACCTTC.

CDR3 DNA sequence: TGTGCCATCTCCGGGGGGGAGTCAATTTTTTTT. It is translated as CAISGGESIFF. The chain links TRBV10-3 to TRBJ1-4; a weak D match, TRBD1 (5 bases). V was pared by 8 bases and J by 17 bases, with 18 bases between. There are 11 residues in the CDR3. Germline V CDR1 and CDR2: ENHRY, SYGVKD.

The chain employs TRBV6-2 or TRBV6-3 and TRBJ2-2; the D gene is possibly TRBD2 (6 bases). V shed 1 base and J shed 1 base, with 16 bases lying between them. Germline V gives CDR1 MNHEY, CDR2 SVGEGT. The CDR3 is 18 residues long. CDR3 DNA: TGTGCCAGCAGTTACTTACTCCGGGGACTCCTGAACACCGGGGAGCTGTTTTTT. Translating it yields CASSYLLRGLLNTGELFF.